What follows are 10 T cell receptor beta chains derived from one specimen sequenced in a study of spatial heterogeneity in lung cancer. TCRdb reprocessed the 5' RACE reads with MiXCR, giving one entry per CDR3 protein. The table lists 15,000 to 20,000 distinct CDR3 sequences, about 22% of them singletons. Time point noted: sample taken at primary tumor resection. Unsorted whole RNA of tumor, nontumor lung or frozen PBMC was sequenced. The input for sequencing was PBMCs, taken at surgery. These receptors were collected from a female donor with early-stage non-small cell lung cancer.

This clonotype was observed at least ten times. V gene TRBV5-1 combines with J gene TRBJ2-1; 8 bases map to TRBD2. The CDR3 is made up of 15 amino acids. The germline V gene encodes CDR1 SGHRS and CDR2 YFSETQ. With 0 bases clipped from V and 10 bases from J, the junction kept 9 bases outside the gene matches. CDR3 in amino acids: CASSLASSGSQEQFF. Here the CDR3 DNA reads TGCGCCAGCAGCTTGGCCTCTAGCGGGTCGCAGGAGCAGTTCTTC.

This chain joins TRBV7-3 and TRBJ2-7; 15 bases line up with TRBD2. Germline lookup yields CDR1 SGHTA and CDR2 FQGTGA. This CDR3 is built from 16 residues. V lost 5 bases to trimming and J lost 5 bases; unmatched junction nucleotides: 7. Here the CDR3 reads CASSPIGLAGGHEQYF. The CDR3 bases are TGTGCCAGCAGCCCCATTGGACTAGCGGGAGGGCACGAGCAGTACTTC.

The chain couples TRBV12-3 or TRBV12-4 to TRBJ2-1; 13 bases line up with TRBD2. This CDR3 is built from 15 residues. The V segment lost 6 bases and the J segment 10 bases; nucleotides outside the gene matches: 9. CDR3: CASRAGTSGTLEQFF. DNA for the CDR3: TGTGCCAGCAGGGCCGGGACTAGCGGGACTTTGGAGCAGTTCTTC.

The chain uses TRBV19 and TRBJ2-2, with 11 bases fitting TRBD2. Losses at the gene ends were 7 bases for V and 0 bases for J; bases not matched to a gene: 10. The CDR3 sequence is 18 residues long. Looked up from germline, CDR1 is LNHDA and CDR2 is SQIVND (reference sequence). CDR3 DNA: TGTGCCAGTAACCCACTAGCGGGGGTTAGCGCGAACACCGGGGAGCTGTTTTTT. This sequence encodes CASNPLAGVSANTGELFF.

Ten or more counts support this clonotype. The chain carries TRBV3-1 and TRBJ2-1, with a weak D call TRBD1 (5 bases). V gave up 1 base and J gave up 10 bases, with 5 bases separating them. Germline CDR1 is LGHDT and CDR2 is YNNKEL (reference sequence). The CDR3 consists of 11 residues. CDR3 DNA sequence: TGTGCCAGCAGCCAAGGACAGGAGCAGTTCTTC. Its translation: CASSQGQEQFF.

To note about this clonotype: Relative to the germline gene, one junction end is altered; a read error may explain this. The chain carries TRBV5-1 and TRBJ2-5; D is ambiguous. Germline CDR1 is SGHRS and CDR2 is YFSETQ. The CDR3 length is 11 residues. The CDR3 DNA follows: TGCGCCAGCAGCTTGGGAGGTTCCCTCAACTTC. Translation: CASSLGGSLNF.

By share of the sample, this clonotype is medium-sized. The chain combines TRBV28 with TRBJ2-7, with TRBD1 as a possible D gene (5 bases). V was trimmed by 8 bases and J by 1 base, leaving 12 bases between them. The germline gives CDR1 MDHEN, CDR2 SYDVKM. CDR3 length: 13 residues. CDR3 loop: CASGKGPSYEQYF. CDR3 sequence (DNA): TGTGCCAGCGGCAAGGGGCCTTCCTACGAGCAGTACTTC.

The table lists this clonotype with many counts. CDR3 DNA sequence: TGTGCCAGCAGTCGGACAGCAATGAACACTGAAGCTTTCTTT. Protein sequence: CASSRTAMNTEAFF. The rearrangement links TRBV27 to TRBJ1-1, with TRBD1 as a possible D gene (6 bases). The germline V and J ends were trimmed by 5 bases and 0 bases, with 10 bases remaining between them. CDR1 and CDR2 (germline): MNHEY, SMNVEV (reference sequence). This CDR3 spans 14 amino acids.

This clonotype was seen many times. This rearrangement joins TRBV3-2 to TRBJ2-1; TRBD2, the D gene given by the table, was not confirmed from the DNA. TRBV3-2 is noted as a pseudogene. The CDR3 spans 15 residues. The CDR3 nucleotides are TGTGCCAGCAGCCCCGGGACTAGCGCGTACAATGAGCAGTTCTTC. Residues: CASSPGTSAYNEQFF.

This chain links TRBV7-8 with TRBJ2-1; tentative D call: TRBD2 (6 bases). Trimming removed 6 bases from V and 8 bases from J, with 14 bases in between. CDR1 and CDR2 (germline): SGHVS, FQNEAQ. The CDR3 contains 13 residues. The CDR3, as DNA: TGTGCCAGCAGACCGCGGGGAATGGATGAGCAGTTCTTC. It is translated as CASRPRGMDEQFF.